A single sample gave rise to the 10 T cell receptor beta chains below, sequenced in a study of cytomegalovirus exposure and HLA in healthy donors. The PCR made use of 60 Vbeta and 13 Jbeta primers. Only in-frame clones appear in the TCRdb table, and some are missing; sequencing was by immunoSEQ multiplex PCR. This sample carries approximately 98,000 clones, around 67% of them seen once, and the ten largest clones take 1.8%. Specimen: PBMCs. The receptor set was obtained from a male donor in good health and CMV-seronegative.

The rearrangement uses TRBV9 and TRBJ2-7; D perhaps matches TRBD2 (5 bases). V lost 0 bases, J lost 0 bases, and 10 bases lay in between. The CDR3 sequence is 15 residues long. Germline V lookup: CDR1 SGDLS, CDR2 YYNGEE. Written as DNA, the CDR3 is TGTGCCAGCAGCGTAGGTGAGGGATTCTCCTACGAGCAGTACTTC. Protein sequence: CASSVGEGFSYEQYF.

V and J are TRBV7-2 and TRBJ2-7; D perhaps matches TRBD2 (6 bases). Germline values: CDR1 SGHTA, CDR2 FQGNSA. The length of the CDR3 is 16 residues. Trimming left V 0 bases short and J 3 bases short, with 15 bases between. CDR3 DNA: TGTGCCAGCAGCTTAGCGCTGACTAGTTTTTACTACGAGCAGTACTTC. Its protein product is CASSLALTSFYYEQYF.

The chain employs TRBV6-6 and TRBJ2-7; TRBD2 aligns across 10 bases. Germline values: CDR1 MNHNY, CDR2 SVGAGI (reference sequence). The CDR3 extends over 14 amino acids. Unmatched junction bases numbered 3, after V lost 1 base and J lost 6 bases. The CDR3 DNA follows: TGTGCCAGCAGTTACTTTAGCGGGAGGCGCGAGCAGTACTTC. It yields the protein CASSYFSGRREQYF.

The CDR3 here is CASSLVAGGRETQYF. Here the CDR3 DNA reads TGTGCCAGCAGCTTGGTGGCAGGGGGCAGAGAGACCCAGTACTTC. The rearrangement joins TRBV5-4 to TRBJ2-5; TRBD1 matches at 8 bases. The CDR3 runs to 15 residues. The J segment lost 4 bases and the V segment lost 0 bases, leaving 5 bases of the junction unmatched. Germline-derived CDR1 and CDR2 are SGHNT and YYREEE (reference sequence).

The V call is TRBV10-3, the J call TRBJ1-2; tentative D call: TRBD1 (5 bases). The CDR3 consists of 15 residues. Per germline, CDR1 ENHRY and CDR2 SYGVKD. Trimming took 5 bases from V and 2 from J, leaving 15 bases between them. The CDR3 here is CAISPWGGENYGYTF. The CDR3 coding sequence is TGTGCCATCAGTCCCTGGGGGGGAGAGAACTATGGCTACACCTTC.

The rearrangement joins TRBV5-1 to TRBJ2-5, with 7 bases that match TRBD1. From germline, CDR1 is SGHRS and CDR2 YFSETQ. J gave up 9 bases and V 1 base, and 6 bases lay outside the gene matches. The CDR3 spans 13 residues. CDR3 in amino acids: CASSLKGARSQYF. The DNA for the CDR3 is TGCGCCAGCAGCTTGAAGGGGGCGCGGTCCCAGTACTTC.

This rearrangement joins TRBV6-1 to TRBJ2-5; 9 nucleotides line up with TRBD1. CDR1 is MNHNS, CDR2 SASEGT, per germline. V dropped 4 bases and J dropped 2; count of bases not matched to a gene: 8. The CDR3 totals 16 residues. The DNA for the CDR3 is TGTGCCAGCAGTGGGCAGGGCGACAGGGGGCAAGAGACCCAGTACTTC. Its translation: CASSGQGDRGQETQYF.

The CDR3 here is CASTALGTSDYNEQFF. The CDR3 nucleotides read TGTGCCAGCACCGCACTTGGGACTAGCGACTACAATGAGCAGTTCTTC. The chain couples TRBV27 to TRBJ2-1; 10 bases map to TRBD2. This CDR3 is 16 amino acids long. The ends lost 7 bases at V and 3 bases at J; junction bases unmatched: 9. Looked up from germline, CDR1 is MNHEY and CDR2 is SMNVEV (reference sequence).

This sequence joins TRBV6-6 and TRBJ2-7, with 9 bases identical to TRBD2. Trimming took 6 bases from V and 2 from J; bases not matched to a gene: 8. CDR1 and CDR2 from the germline V gene are MNHNY and SVGAGI (reference sequence). The CDR3 has 15 amino acids. For the CDR3, the DNA is TGTGCCAGCAGCTCCGGACTAGCGTTCACCTACGAGCAGTACTTC. Residues: CASSSGLAFTYEQYF.

This chain joins TRBV30 and TRBJ1-4; 7 bases are a match to TRBD1. The V gene's germline CDR1 is GTSNPN and CDR2 SVGIG (reference sequence). V dropped 2 bases and J dropped 7; count of bases not matched to a gene: 10. CDR3 size: 15 residues. For the CDR3, the DNA is TGTGCCTGGAGTCAACCCGGGACAGCGCTTGAAAAACTGTTTTTT. It encodes CAWSQPGTALEKLFF.